The 14 T cell receptor beta chains in this list originate from one sample, sequenced in a study of blood T cell repertoires in COVID-19. The data were produced by immunoSEQ multiplex PCR, yet TCRdb's version contains in-frame clones alone and is incomplete. The table includes approximately 10,000 clones, 60% to 85% detected once. Specimen: peripheral blood. Every receptor here comes from a man between 60 and 70 years old with COVID-19, enrolled during active disease.

This sequence joins TRBV7-9 and TRBJ2-6; TRBD1 might be the D (5 bases). Germline V gene data show CDR1 as SEHNR and CDR2 as FQNEAQ (reference sequence). Trimming stripped 8 bases from V and 1 base from J, with 12 bases between. The CDR3 spans 15 residues. CDR3 protein: CASGPGQSGANVLTF. CDR3 DNA: TGTGCCAGCGGTCCAGGGCAATCTGGGGCCAACGTCCTGACTTTC.

The chain carries TRBV5-6 and TRBJ1-2; D is unclear. The V end lost 0 bases, the J end lost 7 bases, and 13 bases lay between the germline ends. The germline CDR1 and CDR2 sequences are SGHDT and YYEEEE. The CDR3 length is 14 residues. Here the CDR3 DNA reads TGTGCCAGCAGCTTGGCCATTGATCTGAGTGGCTACACCTTC. Its translation: CASSLAIDLSGYTF. The full variable domain, rest sourced from reference TRBV5-6 and TRBJ1-2, is DAGVTQSPTHLIKTRGQQVTLRCSPKSGHDTVSWYQQALGQGPQFIFQYYEEEERQRGNFPDRFSGHQFPNYSSELNVNALLLGDSALYLCASSLAIDLSGYTFGSGTRLTVV.

The CDR3: CASSHFDRGNTEAFF. CDR3 sequence (DNA): TGTGCCAGCAGCCATTTCGACAGGGGGAACACTGAAGCTTTCTTT. This sequence joins TRBV3-1 (or the pseudogene TRBV3-2) and TRBJ1-1; 8 bases are shared with TRBD1. Unmatched junction bases numbered 4, after V lost 3 bases and J lost 1 base. CDR3 length: 15 amino acids. In germline, CDR1 is LGHDT, CDR2 YNNKEL (reference sequence).

The V call is TRBV6-5, the J call TRBJ1-5; D unresolved. Trimming shortened V by 2 bases and J by 4 bases, and 6 bases separated the two germline ends. The length of the CDR3 is 13 residues. Germline-derived CDR1 and CDR2 are MNHEY and SVGAGI. Here the CDR3 reads CASSYELNQPQHF. Here the CDR3 DNA reads TGTGCCAGCAGTTACGAACTAAATCAGCCCCAGCATTTT.

This chain links TRBV2 with TRBJ2-7; a possible D gene is TRBD1 (6 bases). Germline CDR1 and CDR2: SNHLY and FYNNEI. The CDR3 runs to 13 residues. The germline V and J ends were trimmed by 5 bases and 0 bases, with 8 bases remaining between them. Here the CDR3 reads CASSSGASYEQYF. The CDR3 DNA reads as TGTGCCAGCAGTTCAGGGGCCTCCTACGAGCAGTACTTC.

The rearrangement uses TRBV5-1 and TRBJ2-5; 13 nucleotides line up with TRBD2. The CDR3 is made up of 17 amino acids. With V trimmed by 0 bases and J by 5 bases, 7 bases remained unmatched. CDR1 and CDR2 from the germline V gene are SGHRS and YFSETQ. DNA of the CDR3: TGCGCCAGCAGCTTGGGGACTAGCGGGGGCTTCGGCGAGACCCAGTACTTC. Encoded protein: CASSLGTSGGFGETQYF.

This clone was recorded once. Germline is not matched at one junction end, which may reflect a read error. V and J are TRBV14 and TRBJ2-7; no reliable D call. CDR3 length: 12 residues. Germline assignment: CDR1 SGHDN and CDR2 FVKESK. The CDR3 nucleotides are TGCACCCCCTCGTCTAGCTCCTACGAGCAGTACTTC. Its protein is CTPSSSSYEQYF.

The chain is built from TRBV5-4 and TRBJ1-4; D is uncertain. The CDR3 covers 16 residues. The ends were cut back, 0 bases at V and 3 bases at J, with 12 bases in the middle. CDR1 is SGHNT and CDR2 is YYREEE in the germline V gene (reference sequence). CDR3 region: CASSLGSGPANEKLFF. In DNA, the CDR3 is TGTGCCAGCAGCTTGGGGTCAGGTCCAGCTAATGAAAAACTGTTTTTT.

Written as DNA, the CDR3 is TGTGCCAGCTCACCACCTTGGTCGGGTGCCTCTGGAAACACCATATATTTT. Amino acid sequence: CASSPPWSGASGNTIYF. The rearrangement joins TRBV18 to TRBJ1-3; D is ambiguous. CDR1 and CDR2 (germline): KGHSH, LQKENI. Trimming took off 0 bases at V and 0 bases at J, with 12 bases between the two ends. The CDR3 is 17 residues long. Supplemented by reference TRBV18 and TRBJ1-3, the full variable domain reads NAGVMQNPRHLVRRRGQEARLRCSPMKGHSHVYWYRQLPEEGLKFMVYLQKENIIDESGMPKERFSAEFPKEGPSILRIQQVVRGDSAAYFCASSPPWSGASGNTIYFGEGSWLTVV.

The gene calls are TRBV9 and TRBJ1-1; D is possibly TRBD1 (5 bases). CDR1 and CDR2 (germline): SGDLS, YYNGEE. The CDR3 consists of 14 residues. The V gene lost 3 bases and the J gene lost 3 bases, with 12 bases spanning the gap. CDR3 sequence reads: CASSEGWADTEAFF. In DNA, the CDR3 is TGTGCCAGCAGCGAGGGGTGGGCGGACACTGAAGCTTTCTTT.

This chain connects TRBV9 to TRBJ1-1; D possibly corresponds to TRBD1 (5 bases). The CDR3 sequence is 14 residues long. Trimming left V 0 bases short and J 7 bases short, with 13 bases between. Germline V gene lookup returns CDR1 SGDLS and CDR2 YYNGEE. Written as DNA, the CDR3 is TGTGCCAGCAGCGTAGTAGGAGGGGCAAGTGAAGCTTTCTTT. Translated: CASSVVGGASEAFF.

The genes are TRBV12-5 and TRBJ1-2, with a weak D call TRBD1 (5 bases). This CDR3 has 14 amino acids. Germline assignment: CDR1 LGHNT and CDR2 FRNRAP. Trimming removed 4 bases at V and 3 bases at J, with 12 bases between. As DNA, the CDR3 is TGTGCTAGTGGTTCCTTTCAGGGTGACTATGGCTACACCTTC. This gives the protein CASGSFQGDYGYTF.

DNA of the CDR3: TGTGCCAGCAGAGGACAGGGAATGGCAAACTATGGCTACACCTTC. Its protein is CASRGQGMANYGYTF. V is TRBV6-6 and J is TRBJ1-2, with 8 positions matching TRBD1. The CDR3 runs to 15 residues. J lost 2 bases, V lost 6 bases, and 8 bases had no gene match. The germline V gene encodes CDR1 MNHNY and CDR2 SVGAGI (reference sequence).

The CDR3 spells CASRRDRVVGELFF. CDR3 coding DNA: TGTGCCAGCCGCCGGGACAGGGTCGTCGGGGAGCTGTTTTTT. The chain has TRBV27 and TRBJ2-2; the match to TRBD1 covers 9 bases. Germline V gene sequence: CDR1 MNHEY, CDR2 SMNVEV (reference sequence). The CDR3 runs to 14 residues. J lost 7 bases, V lost 8 bases, and 8 bases had no gene match.